Each of the 29 T cell receptor beta chains below was sequenced from the same sample in a study of blood T cell repertoires in COVID-19. Some clones are missing from TCRdb's copy, which holds only in-frame ones; the method was immunoSEQ multiplex PCR. The sample contains roughly 250,000 clones, roughly 90% of which appear only once. Sequencing input: PBMCs or T cells enriched from blood (not recorded which). These receptors all come from a woman in her twenties or thirties with acute COVID-19.

This chain connects TRBV2 to TRBJ2-5, with a tentative D call TRBD2 (6 bases). The CDR3 is 13 residues long. Germline V lookup: CDR1 SNHLY, CDR2 FYNNEI. The V and J ends lost 6 bases and 5 bases respectively, with 13 bases between them. For the CDR3, the DNA is TGTGCCAGCAGGGGGGACTCAGGGGAGACCCAGTACTTC. Its protein product is CASRGDSGETQYF.

The chain carries TRBV28 and TRBJ1-2, with a possible D match to TRBD1 (6 bases). This CDR3 has 14 amino acids. Germline values: CDR1 MDHEN, CDR2 SYDVKM. The V end was cut by 7 bases, the J end by 8 bases, with 20 bases between. The DNA for the CDR3 is TGTGCCAGCACCATGGACAGACGGGTGGGGGGCTACACCTTC. It yields the protein CASTMDRRVGGYTF.

J is TRBJ1-6 and V is TRBV7-8, with 9 bases identical to TRBD1. The CDR3 length is 17 residues. Trimming cost V 5 bases and J 9 bases; bases outside gene matches: 14. Germline CDR1 and CDR2: SGHVS and FQNEAQ. CDR3 in amino acids: CASSGGGAGTGSSPLHF. CDR3 nucleotide sequence: TGTGCCAGCAGCGGAGGGGGCGCCGGGACAGGGAGTTCACCCCTCCACTTT.

V gene TRBV29-1 combines with J gene TRBJ1-2; 7 positions agree with TRBD1. V was pared by 1 base and J by 4 bases, with 6 bases of the junction left unmatched. The CDR3 is made up of 14 amino acids. Germline V gene data show CDR1 as SQVTM and CDR2 as ANQGSEA. The DNA of the CDR3 is TGCAGCGTTGAAGTTTCGACAGGGATCTATGGCTACACCTTC. Translation: CSVEVSTGIYGYTF.

V gene TRBV4-3 combines with J gene TRBJ2-7; 9 bases map to TRBD1. Germline assignment: CDR1 LGHNA and CDR2 YSLEER. CDR3 length: 16 amino acids. The ends lost 0 bases at V and 3 bases at J; junction bases unmatched: 6. CDR3 coding DNA: TGCGCCAGCAGCCAAGAAGGGACAGGGCGCCTCTACGAGCAGTACTTC. It is translated as CASSQEGTGRLYEQYF.

The chain combines TRBV30 with TRBJ1-3; no reliable D call. The germline V gene encodes CDR1 GTSNPN and CDR2 SVGIG (reference sequence). This CDR3 spans 16 amino acids. The V end was cut by 0 bases, the J end by 2 bases, with 14 bases between. The chain's CDR3 is CAWSVLGGSPGNTIYF. The CDR3 bases are TGTGCCTGGAGTGTACTAGGAGGGAGCCCTGGAAACACCATATATTTT.

The chain carries TRBV6-5 and TRBJ1-5, with TRBD1 as a possible D gene (6 bases). The CDR3 totals 14 residues. Germline CDR1 MNHEY, CDR2 SVGAGI. Trimming shortened V by 6 bases and J by 4 bases, and 13 bases separated the two germline ends. CDR3 DNA sequence: TGTGCCAGCAGCCAACAGGGAGGGAATCAGCCCCAGCATTTT. Protein sequence: CASSQQGGNQPQHF.

V and J are TRBV28 and TRBJ1-1, with unresolved D. Germline CDR1 and CDR2: MDHEN and SYDVKM. The CDR3 consists of 15 residues. Trimming shortened V by 5 bases and J by 0 bases, and 13 bases separated the two germline ends. The CDR3 reads CASSPPSLMNTEAFF. For the CDR3, the DNA is TGTGCCAGCAGTCCTCCATCGCTAATGAACACTGAAGCTTTCTTT. Filled out from reference TRBV28 and TRBJ1-1, the complete variable domain reads DVKVTQSSRYLVKRTGEKVFLECVQDMDHENMFWYRQDPGLGLRLIYFSYDVKMKEKGDIPEGYSVSREKKERFSLILESASTNQTSMYLCASSPPSLMNTEAFFGQGTRLTVV.

A single count supports this clone. This rearrangement joins TRBV15 to TRBJ2-5, with 7 bases fitting TRBD2. Per the germline V gene, CDR1 is LNHNV and CDR2 is YYDKDF (reference sequence). V lost 3 bases and J lost 5; bases outside the gene matches: 12. The CDR3 has 16 amino acids. The CDR3 DNA reads TGTGCCACCAGCAGTCTTGGGCGGGGGAGGGTGGAGACCCAGTACTTC. Residues: CATSSLGRGRVETQYF.

V gene TRBV10-3 combines with J gene TRBJ2-7; 10 nucleotides align to TRBD1. CDR1 and CDR2 (germline): ENHRY, SYGVKD. The CDR3 consists of 16 residues. Trimming cost V 0 bases and J 2 bases; bases outside gene matches: 4. The CDR3 spells CAISESAGTGAYEQYF. The CDR3 coding sequence is TGTGCCATCAGTGAGTCGGCCGGGACAGGGGCCTACGAGCAGTACTTC.

The rearrangement joins TRBV2 to TRBJ1-3; tentatively, D is TRBD1 (5 bases). The ends were cut back, 1 base at V and 0 bases at J, with 13 bases in the middle. From germline, CDR1 is SNHLY and CDR2 FYNNEI. The CDR3 consists of 17 residues. CDR3 nucleotides: TGTGCCAGCAGTGAAGACCGACAGTTTAGCTCTGGAAACACCATATATTTT. Translated, it gives CASSEDRQFSSGNTIYF.

The V and J genes are TRBV30 and TRBJ2-7, with no clear D. The CDR3 loop spans 12 amino acids. Per germline, CDR1 GTSNPN and CDR2 SVGIG (reference sequence). Trimming left V 0 bases short and J 6 bases short, with 9 bases between. The CDR3, as DNA: TGTGCCTGGAGTGTCTCTCTACCCGAGCAGTACTTC. Residues: CAWSVSLPEQYF.

The V and J genes are TRBV10-3 and TRBJ2-5; TRBD2 aligns across 9 bases. The V gene's germline CDR1 is ENHRY and CDR2 SYGVKD. The V segment lost 0 bases and the J segment 5 bases; nucleotides outside the gene matches: 13. The CDR3 spans 18 residues. CDR3 loop: CAISESKASGTPGETQYF. Here the CDR3 DNA reads TGTGCCATCAGTGAGTCGAAGGCTAGCGGGACCCCGGGGGAGACCCAGTACTTC.

The genes are TRBV24-1 and TRBJ2-5; 7 positions match TRBD1. The CDR3 loop spans 18 amino acids. V trimming: 2 bases; J trimming: 9 bases; junction bases outside the gene matches: 20. Germline V lookup: CDR1 KGHDR, CDR2 SFDVKD. The CDR3 sequence is CATSDSRTEGGPAGAQYF. The CDR3 nucleotides read TGTGCCACCAGTGATTCCAGAACCGAAGGGGGCCCTGCAGGCGCCCAGTACTTC.

This clone was picked up one time. The V and J genes are TRBV5-6 and TRBJ1-1; D is perhaps TRBD1 (5 bases). The germline V gene has CDR1 SGHDT and CDR2 YYEEEE. This CDR3 has 16 residues. Trimming took off 2 bases at V and 5 bases at J, with 19 bases between the two ends. The CDR3 DNA sequence: TGTGCCAGCAGCTTAGCAGGGCCCCCCTATTGGACTGAAGCTTTCTTT. Translated: CASSLAGPPYWTEAFF.

The chain links TRBV5-1 to TRBJ1-1; no reliable D call. This CDR3 is 15 amino acids long. Looked up from germline, CDR1 is SGHRS and CDR2 is YFSETQ. Trimming removed 0 bases at V and 4 bases at J, with 13 bases between. CDR3 protein: CASSLAAGEFTEAFF. DNA of the CDR3: TGCGCCAGCAGCTTGGCCGCTGGGGAGTTCACTGAAGCTTTCTTT.

The genes are TRBV9 and TRBJ2-7; 9 nucleotides agree with TRBD1. The CDR3 is 16 residues long. The V gene end was trimmed by 0 bases and the J gene end by 5 bases; junction bases not matched to a gene: 9. Per the germline V gene, CDR1 is SGDLS and CDR2 is YYNGEE. The CDR3 loop reads CASSVGAGQGTNEQYF. In DNA, the CDR3 is TGTGCCAGCAGCGTAGGGGCCGGACAGGGGACGAACGAGCAGTACTTC.

The CDR3 region has the DNA TGTGCCAGTCAGGACAGGGCTTTCTATGGCTACACCTTC. Residues: CASQDRAFYGYTF. This sequence joins TRBV6-4 and TRBJ1-2; 8 bases align to TRBD1. This CDR3 spans 13 amino acids. V shed 9 bases, J shed 4 bases, and the junction held 7 bases outside the gene matches. Per germline, CDR1 MRHNA and CDR2 SNTAGT.

V is TRBV6-4 and J is TRBJ2-2; the D gene is possibly TRBD1 (7 bases). The germline V gene has CDR1 MRHNA and CDR2 SNTAGT. The CDR3 contains 15 residues. Between the trimmed V and J ends, which lost 4 bases and 0 bases, there was a span of 9 bases. The CDR3 loop reads CASSAGGSNTGELFF. For the CDR3, the DNA is TGTGCCAGCAGTGCAGGGGGGTCGAACACCGGGGAGCTGTTTTTT.

The chain links TRBV6-2 or TRBV6-3 to TRBJ1-3, with D uncertain. CDR3 size: 13 residues. Germline loops: CDR1 MNHEY, CDR2 SVGEGT. V was pared by 0 bases and J by 10 bases, with 10 bases between. The CDR3 loop is CASSYSSGPTIYF. DNA for the CDR3: TGTGCCAGCAGTTACTCGAGCGGCCCGACCATATATTTT.

This chain connects TRBV18 to TRBJ1-1; 7 nucleotides match TRBD1. CDR1 is KGHSH, CDR2 LQKENI, per germline. Trimming at V came to 3 bases and at J to 3 bases, leaving 7 bases not matched to a gene. The CDR3 covers 15 residues. The CDR3 reads CASSPRQGMDTEAFF. The DNA for the CDR3 is TGTGCCAGCTCACCTCGACAGGGAATGGACACTGAAGCTTTCTTT.

This clone was recorded a few times. The chain is built from TRBV7-3 and TRBJ1-2; D gene unclear. Trimming removed 6 bases at V and 8 bases at J, with 16 bases between. The CDR3 extends over 13 amino acids. Germline V gene lookup returns CDR1 SGHTA and CDR2 FQGTGA. CDR3 region: CASSHEVGLGYTF. CDR3 bases: TGTGCCAGCAGTCATGAGGTTGGATTAGGCTACACCTTC.

V gene TRBV9 combines with J gene TRBJ2-7; D ambiguous. In germline, CDR1 is SGDLS, CDR2 YYNGEE. V lost 0 bases and J 4 bases, leaving 11 bases between the germline ends. The CDR3 contains 14 residues. The chain's CDR3 is CASSVAGSEYEQYF. In nucleotides, the CDR3 is TGTGCCAGCAGCGTAGCGGGTAGTGAGTACGAGCAGTACTTC.

The chain employs TRBV27 and TRBJ1-4, with D hard to call. There are 17 residues in the CDR3. The V end was cut by 3 bases, the J end by 3 bases, with 17 bases between. In germline, CDR1 is MNHEY, CDR2 SMNVEV (reference sequence). CDR3 amino acids: CASSFLQVGRPNEKLFF. CDR3 coding DNA: TGTGCCAGCAGTTTCCTTCAAGTTGGGCGACCTAATGAAAAACTGTTTTTT.

The chain couples TRBV7-9 to TRBJ2-7, with D possibly being TRBD2 (6 bases). The CDR3 consists of 12 residues. V was shortened by 8 bases and J by 6 bases, with 14 bases between the two germline ends. Germline V gene lookup returns CDR1 SEHNR and CDR2 FQNEAQ (reference sequence). The CDR3 nucleotides read TGTGCCAGCCAGGAGGGGTCCAGCGAGCAGTACTTC. Amino acid sequence: CASQEGSSEQYF.

This chain uses TRBV12-3 or TRBV12-4 with TRBJ2-3; D possibly corresponds to TRBD1 (6 bases). The CDR3 extends over 13 amino acids. Trimming took off 4 bases at V and 5 bases at J, with 10 bases between the two ends. The CDR3 sequence is CASSSQGKDTQYF. The CDR3 DNA is TGTGCCAGCAGTTCGCAGGGGAAAGATACGCAGTATTTT.

The sample holds a few counts of this clone. J is TRBJ1-4 and V is TRBV28, with TRBD1 matching over 9 bases. Germline-derived CDR1 and CDR2 are MDHEN and SYDVKM. Losses at the gene ends were 4 bases for V and 5 bases for J; bases not matched to a gene: 5. The CDR3 length is 15 residues. The CDR3 coding sequence is TGTGCCAGCAGTTCTCCGGGACAGGGAAATGAAAAACTGTTTTTT. Protein: CASSSPGQGNEKLFF.

V and J are TRBV6-1 and TRBJ1-3; TRBD1 aligns across 7 bases. This CDR3 is 15 amino acids long. The germline CDR1 and CDR2 sequences are MNHNS and SASEGT. V was clipped by 1 base and J by 2 bases; unmatched bases: 2. The CDR3 spells CASSEGTGAGNTIYF. The CDR3 coding sequence is TGTGCCAGCAGTGAAGGAACAGGGGCTGGAAACACCATATATTTT.

CDR3 loop: CATSRAFRQGGSPPLHF. CDR3 sequence (DNA): TGTGCCACCAGCAGAGCCTTTCGACAGGGGGGCTCCCCACCCCTCCACTTT. This chain uses TRBV15 with TRBJ1-6; 9 nucleotides align to TRBD1. V lost 1 base to trimming and J lost 11 bases; unmatched junction nucleotides: 12. Germline CDR1 LNHNV, CDR2 YYDKDF (reference sequence). The CDR3 has 17 amino acids.